This T cell receptor (beta chain) was captured by sequencing in a study of response to subunit inactivated influenza vaccine. With respect to this clonotype: Its antigen is undetermined.

The germline CDR1 and CDR2 sequences are DFQATT and SNEGSKA (reference sequence). This CDR3 has 13 residues. V dropped 6 bases and J dropped 2; count of bases not matched to a gene: 3. TCRdb used MiXCR to reprocess the RT-PCR reads, holding one entry per CDR3 protein. In the table there are roughly 500,000 distinct CDR3 sequences, 16% of which are singletons. Study-wide findings and caveats: Authors suggested each seasonal flu vaccination may recruit only limited numbers of new T cells.

This clonotype originated in a man between 50 and 70 years old who received an inactivated influenza vaccine. V gene TRBV20-1 combines with J gene TRBJ2-1, with TRBD2 matching 8 bases. The source was CD4+ T cells sorted from PBMCs, collected around 2 years after vaccination. In DNA form, the CDR3 reads TGCAGTGCCACTAGCGGAACCTACAATGAGCAGTTCTTC. Translating it yields CSATSGTYNEQFF.